The 14 T cell receptor beta chains below all came from one sample that was sequenced in a study of blood T cell dynamics during melanoma immunotherapy. Indicated time point: pre-treatment baseline. Here immunoSEQ multiplex PCR was the method, and the copy in TCRdb shows in-frame clones only, minus some. The repertoire holds 9,000 to 13,000 clones, with around 91% as singletons. The sample in question was blood, obtained from a patient treated with checkpoint blockade. Receptor source: a human donor with melanoma.

The chain combines TRBV28 with TRBJ2-7; TRBD1 matches 11 bases. There are 14 residues in the CDR3. The ends lost 5 bases at V and 4 bases at J; junction bases unmatched: 4. Germline-derived CDR1 and CDR2 are MDHEN and SYDVKM. The CDR3 sequence: CASSVGTGGYEQYF. DNA of the CDR3: TGTGCCAGCAGTGTTGGGACAGGGGGTTACGAGCAGTACTTC.

The chain uses TRBV6-6 and TRBJ2-1; D gene uncertain. The CDR3 totals 12 residues. Trimming took off 0 bases at V and 7 bases at J, with 4 bases between the two ends. Germline CDR1 is MNHNY and CDR2 is SVGAGI (reference sequence). The CDR3 region is CASSYSGNEQFF. The CDR3 nucleotides are TGTGCCAGCAGTTACTCGGGTAATGAGCAGTTCTTC.

This chain connects TRBV5-4 to TRBJ1-4; 7 bases map to TRBD1. Looked up from germline, CDR1 is SGHNT and CDR2 is YYREEE (reference sequence). J lost 3 bases, V lost 2 bases, and 4 bases had no gene match. This CDR3 region has 15 residues. The CDR3 bases are TGTGCCAGCAGCTTTGAGGGGGCGTCTAATGAAAAACTGTTTTTT. It codes for CASSFEGASNEKLFF.

The chain is built from TRBV7-3 and TRBJ2-7; D gene ambiguous. CDR3 length: 12 residues. Germline V gene data show CDR1 as SGHTA and CDR2 as FQGTGA. V was cut by 3 bases and J by 2 bases, with 5 bases left in between. The CDR3 DNA is TGTGCCAGCAGCTTTCGTACCTACGAGCAGTACTTC. Protein product: CASSFRTYEQYF.

This clone was seen a handful of times. This chain joins TRBV2 and TRBJ1-1; D ambiguous. The ends were cut back, 1 base at V and 3 bases at J, with 6 bases in the middle. The CDR3 is 13 residues long. Germline CDR1 SNHLY, CDR2 FYNNEI. CDR3 protein: CASSEGEYTEAFF. The CDR3 nucleotides read TGTGCCAGCAGTGAAGGGGAGTACACTGAAGCTTTCTTT.

This clone appeared a single time. The chain carries TRBV6-6 and TRBJ2-3, with TRBD2 matching over 10 bases. This CDR3 comprises 15 residues. The V and J ends lost 5 bases and 2 bases, in that order; junction bases with no gene match: 4. CDR1 is MNHNY and CDR2 is SVGAGI in the germline V gene (reference sequence). CDR3 protein: CASSKGLAVTDTQYF. CDR3 DNA sequence: TGTGCCAGCAGTAAAGGACTAGCGGTCACAGATACGCAGTATTTT.

This clone was seen a single time. The chain has TRBV4-3 and TRBJ1-2; D unclear. The CDR3 sequence is 16 residues long. Trimming cost V 0 bases and J 4 bases, with 15 bases left between them. CDR1 and CDR2 (germline): LGHNA, YSLEER. The CDR3 DNA reads as TGCGCCAGCAGCCAAGAGGTCGGACGGAAGGGCTATGGCTACACCTTC. Protein product: CASSQEVGRKGYGYTF.

This chain uses TRBV10-3 with TRBJ1-1; unclear D gene. Germline values: CDR1 ENHRY, CDR2 SYGVKD. The CDR3 is 15 residues long. V was trimmed by 4 bases and J by 4 bases, leaving 16 bases between them. CDR3 amino acids: CAISGQTVGSTEAFF. In nucleotides, the CDR3 is TGTGCCATCAGTGGCCAAACAGTGGGCTCCACTGAAGCTTTCTTT.

The gene calls are TRBV5-4 and TRBJ2-7; no definite D call. CDR3 length: 13 residues. The V and J ends lost 5 bases and 4 bases respectively, with 13 bases between them. Germline CDR1 reads SGHNT; CDR2 reads YYREEE (reference sequence). CDR3 nucleotide sequence: TGTGCCAGCAGTGGAGACTTACGGTACGAGCAGTACTTC. The encoded protein is CASSGDLRYEQYF.

The chain carries TRBV19 and TRBJ1-1, with D hard to call. The CDR3 is 17 residues long. V lost 4 bases and J lost 0, with 18 bases in between. Germline V gives CDR1 LNHDA, CDR2 SQIVND (reference sequence). CDR3 in DNA: TGTGCCAGTAGTAAGCTTCGGGCAGGACTTATGAACACTGAAGCTTTCTTT. Translating gives CASSKLRAGLMNTEAFF.

The J gene is TRBJ2-7, the V gene TRBV7-9; 8 positions agree with TRBD1. CDR1 is SEHNR, CDR2 FQNEAQ, per germline (reference sequence). V shed 5 bases and J 3 bases; nucleotides not matched to a gene: 6. The CDR3 is 14 amino acids. The DNA for the CDR3 is TGTGCCAGCAGCGCGGACAGGGTATACTACGAGCAGTACTTC. The encoded protein is CASSADRVYYEQYF.

The genes are TRBV5-1 and TRBJ1-1; D is unresolved. The CDR3 length is 14 residues. Per the germline V gene, CDR1 is SGHRS and CDR2 is YFSETQ. The V gene lost 4 bases and the J gene lost 0 bases, with 10 bases spanning the gap. In nucleotides, the CDR3 is TGCGCCAGCAGCGCGGACGGATTGAACACTGAAGCTTTCTTT. It is translated as CASSADGLNTEAFF.

The J gene is TRBJ1-1, the V gene TRBV27; 9 nucleotides match TRBD1. Germline-derived CDR1 and CDR2 are MNHEY and SMNVEV (reference sequence). The V segment lost 8 bases and the J segment 3 bases; nucleotides outside the gene matches: 10. CDR3 length: 15 residues. The CDR3: CASRPGQGGDTEAFF. In nucleotides, the CDR3 is TGTGCCAGCCGACCGGGACAGGGAGGGGACACTGAAGCTTTCTTT.

The J gene is TRBJ2-7, the V gene TRBV2, with 7 bases that match TRBD2. The V gene end was trimmed by 7 bases and the J gene end by 4 bases; junction bases not matched to a gene: 13. CDR3 length: 15 residues. Looked up from germline, CDR1 is SNHLY and CDR2 is FYNNEI. In nucleotides, the CDR3 is TGTGCCAGCAACCCACTGCGGGAGACGGGGTACGAGCAGTACTTC. Translated: CASNPLRETGYEQYF.